This T cell receptor beta chain was captured in a study of T cells in Graves' hyperthyroidism and ophthalmopathy (dated by TCRdb to between 2018 and 2020). Study-level background: Peripheral blood samples were taken at initial diagnosis, before any treatment was given. A discovery cohort of about a hundred patients, roughly 40 with Graves' ophthalmopathy and about 60 with stable Graves' hyperthyroidism, was used to find distinguishing TCR V-J signatures. Whether ophthalmopathy could be predicted prospectively was tested in an independent validation cohort made up of roughly 19 hyperthyroidism patients plus 17 patients who later progressed to ophthalmopathy. For training and testing, the 100 or so patients in the discovery cohort were randomly divided in a 7:3 ratio. The study also compared thyroid tissue and blood T-cell repertoires from over 5 Graves' hyperthyroidism patients. After blood sampling, hyperthyroidism patients were treated with methimazole at a starting dose of 30 mg daily, and ophthalmopathy patients were treated with high-dose intravenous methylprednisolone. TCR Vbeta CDR3 sequencing of fewer than 150 peripheral blood samples (approximately 44 ophthalmopathy, about 75 hyperthyroidism and approximately 17 progressor patients) is reported in the paper. What the authors observed across the whole study: In validation, progression to ophthalmopathy was predicted by the model with 70.59% sensitivity and 72% to 80% specificity, a median of 6.5 months before onset. No statistical method was used to set the sample size in advance, and investigators knew the group allocation. In cross-validation, a model built on a 13 V-J signature told ophthalmopathy apart from stable hyperthyroidism with approximately 91% sensitivity and roughly 81% specificity, and in testing the same model reached 80%/75%. Most expanded thyroid clonotypes (frequency above 0.001) were also found in blood, which suggests that blood repertoires may mirror thyroid immune responses.

A patient counted as having stable Graves' hyperthyroidism if no progression to ophthalmopathy occurred over 18 months of follow-up. Hyperthyroidism patients were aged 18 to 65 years and newly diagnosed, with disease duration of less than 2 months. Exclusion was applied to patients with uncontrolled infections, other autoimmune diseases, pregnancy or lactation. Diagnoses were based on clinical symptoms, serum thyroxine and TRAb, thyroid ultrasound and orbital computed tomography. PBMCs were separated from under 11 ml of fresh peripheral blood using Ficoll-Paque density gradient centrifugation. Trizol reagent was used to extract total RNA, and RNA quality was then checked on an Agilent 2100 Bioanalyzer. Via the germline V gene, CDR1 is MDHEN and CDR2 SYDVKM. Germline trimming amounts to 5 bases on V and 4 bases on J, with 11 as the count of junction bases outside the gene matches. The CDR3 holds 16 amino acids from the cysteine to the phenylalanine. CDR3 DNA only is kept here, 48 bases in frame from base 1.

This clonotype was seen at least ten times. Its antigen remains undetermined. No qualities accompany the bases; no much larger clone lies one base away. The TCR beta CDR3 regions were amplified from the RNA transcripts. The first round of RT-PCR for the TCR CDR3 was performed with the HTBI primer set and the Qiagen OneStep RT-PCR kit. Libraries were constructed in a second round of multiplex PCR, after which size selection and purification were carried out. Sequencing of the libraries was done on an Illumina HiSeq2000 using paired-end 100 bp reads. The authors' pipeline ran thus. SOAPnuke was used to process the raw data, with reads discarded if the reads contained adapters or uncalled bases, had a mean Phred below 15, or lacked an exact constant-primer or identifier match. High-quality paired reads were merged using COPE v1.2.5, and each unique nucleotide sequence was defined as a clonotype. MiTCR v1.1 was used to align clonotypes to the IMGT TRBV, TRBD and TRBJ reference segments. Only V-J combinations with frequency above 0.0001, covering about 99% of repertoires, were analysed. A TCS score was defined as the ratio between F50 (clonal expansion) and ExV (chaos), using BLOSUM62-based TCRdist between CDR3 peptides within each V-J. Welch's t-statistics and random forest reduced around 550 V-J features to about 12, which were used in a naive Bayes classifier (R e1071). The raw public reads went through TCRdb reprocessing: fastp at Q25, MiXCR clone calling, in-frame beta chains kept. Merged by CDR3 protein, the rows form single entries marked with the most common genes and DNA. TCRdb, not the original authors, processed these V and J calls. The sample includes under 350,000 distinct CDR3 sequences, with roughly 18% observed a single time. The ten largest make up 45% to 55% of the sample.

This sequence was found in a woman aged 50 to 60 with Graves' hyperthyroidism. Sequencing input: blood. The V and J segments used are TRBV28 and TRBJ2-5; 9 of the junction bases match TRBD1. This receptor has the CDR3 CASSARGTGRGETQYF. The nucleotides read TGTGCCAGCAGTGCCCGCGGGACAGGGAGGGGAGAGACCCAGTACTTC. Reference TRBV28 and TRBJ2-5 proteins supply the regions before and after the CDR3; the full variable domain is: DVKVTQSSRYLVKRTGEKVFLECVQDMDHENMFWYRQDPGLGLRLIYFSYDVKMKEKGDIPEGYSVSREKKERFSLILESASTNQTSMYLCASSARGTGRGETQYFGPGTRLLVL.